This T cell receptor (beta chain) was sequenced during a study of blood T cell repertoires in COVID-19. This clone was seen once. TCRdb's table, derived via immunoSEQ multiplex PCR, lists solely in-frame clones and lacks some. This repertoire shows about 62,000 clones, around 87% found once; its top ten account for roughly 1%. Trimming took off 3 bases at V and 0 bases at J, with 15 bases between the two ends. The CDR3 has 18 amino acids. Germline values: CDR1 LNHDA, CDR2 SQIVND (reference sequence). The chain is built from TRBV19 and TRBJ2-6; D gene uncertain. The sequencing sample was made of peripheral blood. The receptor was derived from a man between 70 and 80 years old with acute or convalescent COVID-19. The CDR3 nucleotides read TGTGCCAGTAGTATTCCGAGATCACTGAACTCTGGGGCCAACGTCCTGACTTTC. Its protein product is CASSIPRSLNSGANVLTF.